This TCR beta chain was observed in a study of T-cell reconstitution after alpha-beta-depleted transplantation in children. Unique molecular identifiers were incorporated into the prepared TCRbeta library. Via MiXCR, TCRdb re-called the PCR reads, giving one row per CDR3 protein. The sample lists a few hundred thousand distinct CDR3 sequences, 27% occurring once. V lost 4 bases to trimming and J lost 0 bases; unmatched junction nucleotides: 2. CDR1 is SGHRS, CDR2 YFSETQ, per germline. CDR3 length: 14 amino acids. This sample comprised PBMCs, obtained before TCRalphabeta/CD19-depleted stem cell transplant. The source is a boy less than two years old with Wiskott-Aldrich syndrome, due to receive a stem cell transplant. The V call is TRBV5-1, the J call TRBJ2-3, with 7 positions matching TRBD1. The CDR3 loop reads CASSKGQSTDTQYF. CDR3 nucleotides: TGCGCCAGCAGCAAGGGACAGAGCACAGATACGCAGTATTTT.